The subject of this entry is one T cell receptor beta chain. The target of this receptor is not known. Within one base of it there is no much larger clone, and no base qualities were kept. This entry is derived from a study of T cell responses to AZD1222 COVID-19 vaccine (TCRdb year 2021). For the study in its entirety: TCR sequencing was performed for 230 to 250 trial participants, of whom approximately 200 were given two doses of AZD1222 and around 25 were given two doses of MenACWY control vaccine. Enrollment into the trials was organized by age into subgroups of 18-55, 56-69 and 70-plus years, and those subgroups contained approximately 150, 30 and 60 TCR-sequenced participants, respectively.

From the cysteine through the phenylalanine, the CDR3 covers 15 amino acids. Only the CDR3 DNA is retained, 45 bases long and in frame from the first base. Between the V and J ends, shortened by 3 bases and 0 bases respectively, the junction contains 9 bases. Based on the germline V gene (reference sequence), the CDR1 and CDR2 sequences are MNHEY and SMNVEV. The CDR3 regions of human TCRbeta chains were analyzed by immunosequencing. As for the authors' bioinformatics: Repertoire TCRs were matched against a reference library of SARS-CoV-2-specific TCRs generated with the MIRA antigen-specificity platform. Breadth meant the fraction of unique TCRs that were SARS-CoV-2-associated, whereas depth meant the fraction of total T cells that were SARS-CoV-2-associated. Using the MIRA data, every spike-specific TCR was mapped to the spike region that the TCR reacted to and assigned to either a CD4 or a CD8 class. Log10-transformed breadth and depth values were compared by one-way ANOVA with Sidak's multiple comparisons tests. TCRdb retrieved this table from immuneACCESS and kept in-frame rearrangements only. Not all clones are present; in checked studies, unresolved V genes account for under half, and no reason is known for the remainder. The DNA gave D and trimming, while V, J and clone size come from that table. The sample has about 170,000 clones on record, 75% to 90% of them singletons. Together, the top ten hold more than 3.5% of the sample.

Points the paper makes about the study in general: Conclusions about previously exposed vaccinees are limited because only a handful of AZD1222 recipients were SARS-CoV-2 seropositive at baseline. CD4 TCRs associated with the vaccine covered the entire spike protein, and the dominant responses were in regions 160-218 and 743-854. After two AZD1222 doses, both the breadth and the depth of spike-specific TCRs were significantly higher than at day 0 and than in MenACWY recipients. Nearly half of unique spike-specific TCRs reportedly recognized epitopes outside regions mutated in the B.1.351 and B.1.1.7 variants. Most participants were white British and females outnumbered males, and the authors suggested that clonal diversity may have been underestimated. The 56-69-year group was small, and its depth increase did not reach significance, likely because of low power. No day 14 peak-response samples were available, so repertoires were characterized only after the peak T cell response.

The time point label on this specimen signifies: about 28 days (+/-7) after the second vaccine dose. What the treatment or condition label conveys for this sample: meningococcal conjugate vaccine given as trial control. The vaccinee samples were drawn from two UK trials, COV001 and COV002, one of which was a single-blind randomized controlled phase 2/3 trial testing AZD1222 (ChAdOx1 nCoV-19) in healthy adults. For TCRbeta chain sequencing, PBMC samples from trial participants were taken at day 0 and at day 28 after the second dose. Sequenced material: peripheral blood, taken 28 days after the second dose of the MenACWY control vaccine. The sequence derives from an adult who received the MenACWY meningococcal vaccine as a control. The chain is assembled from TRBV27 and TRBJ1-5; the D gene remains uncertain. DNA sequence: TGTGCCAGCAGTTTTACGGGAAATAGCAATCAGCCCCAGCATTTT. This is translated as CASSFTGNSNQPQHF.